The following is a TCR beta chain sequence with its context. The target antigen is unknown. This sample is part of a study of T cells in Graves' hyperthyroidism and ophthalmopathy. Study-level points and caveats: Ophthalmopathy, as predicted by the model, came a median around 6 months after the prediction.

TCR beta CDR3 sequences were amplified from RNA transcripts. HTBI primers were the set used in a first-round RT-PCR of the TCR CDR3. TCRdb processed the multiplex PCR reads anew with MiXCR; each CDR3 protein has one entry. The sample lists 400,000 to 600,000 distinct CDR3 sequences, less than 25% occurring once. The CDR3 covers 12 residues. The germline V gene encodes CDR1 SQVTM and CDR2 ANQGSEA. V was cut by 8 bases and J by 4 bases, with 14 bases left in between. The sequence was collected from a young man with Graves' hyperthyroidism. The J gene is TRBJ1-2, the V gene TRBV29-1, with a weak D call TRBD1 (6 bases). Source material: blood. This CDR3 reads CSPGQHPYGYTF. The CDR3 DNA reads as TGCAGCCCCGGACAGCACCCCTATGGCTACACCTTC. Full variable domain (outside the CDR3, taken from reference TRBV29-1 and TRBJ1-2): SAVISQKPSRDICQRGTSLTIQCQVDSQVTMMFWYRQQPGQSLTLIATANQGSEATYESGFVIDKFPISRPNLTFSTLTVSNMSPEDSSIYLCSPGQHPYGYTFGSGTRLTVV.